The clone carrying this T cell receptor beta chain has a count of ten or more. The antigen is not known. The investigators amplified TCR beta CDR3 regions from RNA transcripts. First-round RT-PCR targeting the TCR CDR3 was performed with the HTBI primer set. TCRdb re-derived calls from the multiplex PCR reads in MiXCR, one entry per CDR3 protein. The repertoire consists of 350,000 to 400,000 distinct CDR3 sequences, with approximately 17% occurring once and the leading ten covering around two fifths. Exclusion of a patient resulted from uncontrolled infection, other autoimmune disease, pregnancy or lactation. This specimen belongs to a study of T cells in Graves' hyperthyroidism and ophthalmopathy. Study observations and caveats: Blood samples included most of the expanded thyroid clonotypes exceeding 0.001.

Material: blood. The sequence came from a man aged 18 to 30 with Graves' ophthalmopathy.

CDR3 region: CASSKDSTYYGYTF. CDR3 coding DNA: TGTGCCAGCAGTAAGGACAGCACCTACTATGGCTACACCTTC. The chain has TRBV12-3 or TRBV12-4 and TRBJ1-2, with D perhaps TRBD1 (6 bases). This CDR3 comprises 14 residues. Trimming cost V 5 bases and J 3 bases, with 13 bases left between them.